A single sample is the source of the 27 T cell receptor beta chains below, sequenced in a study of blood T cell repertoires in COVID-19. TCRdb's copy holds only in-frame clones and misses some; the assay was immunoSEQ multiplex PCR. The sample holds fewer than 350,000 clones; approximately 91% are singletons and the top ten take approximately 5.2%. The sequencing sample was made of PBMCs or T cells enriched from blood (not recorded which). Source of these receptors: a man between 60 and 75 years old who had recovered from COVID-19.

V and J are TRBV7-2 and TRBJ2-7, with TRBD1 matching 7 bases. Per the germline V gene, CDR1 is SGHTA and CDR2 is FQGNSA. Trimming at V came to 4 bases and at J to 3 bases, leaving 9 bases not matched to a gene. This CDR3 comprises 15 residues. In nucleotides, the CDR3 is TGTGCCAGCAGCTGGGACCGGGACAGCATCTACGAGCAGTACTTC. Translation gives CASSWDRDSIYEQYF.

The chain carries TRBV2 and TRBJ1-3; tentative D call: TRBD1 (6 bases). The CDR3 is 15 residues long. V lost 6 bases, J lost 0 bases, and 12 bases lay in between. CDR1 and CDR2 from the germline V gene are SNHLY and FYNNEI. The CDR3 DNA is TGTGCCAGCAGAAGGACAGAGGGCTCTGGAAACACCATATATTTT. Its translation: CASRRTEGSGNTIYF. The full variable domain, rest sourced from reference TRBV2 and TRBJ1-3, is EPEVTQTPSHQVTQMGQEVILRCVPISNHLYFYWYRQILGQKVEFLVSFYNNEISEKSEIFDDQFSVERPDGSNFTLKIRSTKLEDSAMYFCASRRTEGSGNTIYFGEGSWLTVV.

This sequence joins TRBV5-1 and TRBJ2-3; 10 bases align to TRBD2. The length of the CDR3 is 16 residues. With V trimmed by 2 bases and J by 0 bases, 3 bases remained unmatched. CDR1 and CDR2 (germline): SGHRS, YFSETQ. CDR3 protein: CASSFTSGTSTDTQYF. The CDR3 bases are TGCGCCAGCAGCTTTACTAGCGGGACAAGCACAGATACGCAGTATTTT.

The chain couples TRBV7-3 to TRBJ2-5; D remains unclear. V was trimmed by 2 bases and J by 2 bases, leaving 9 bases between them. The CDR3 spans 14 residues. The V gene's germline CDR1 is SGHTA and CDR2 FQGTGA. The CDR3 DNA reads TGTGCCAGCAGCTTATCCCCCGGGCAAGAGACCCAGTACTTC. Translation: CASSLSPGQETQYF. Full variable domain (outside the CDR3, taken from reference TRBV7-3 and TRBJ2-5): GAGVSQTPSNKVTEKGKYVELRCDPISGHTALYWYRQSLGQGPEFLIYFQGTGAADDSGLPNDRFFAVRPEGSVSTLKIQRTERGDSAVYLCASSLSPGQETQYFGPGTRLLVL.

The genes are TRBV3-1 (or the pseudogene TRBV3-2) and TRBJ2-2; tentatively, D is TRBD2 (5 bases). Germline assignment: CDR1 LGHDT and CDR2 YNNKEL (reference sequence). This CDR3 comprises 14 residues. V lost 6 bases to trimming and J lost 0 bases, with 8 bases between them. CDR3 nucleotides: TGTGCCAGCAGTTCCGGGACGAACACCGGGGAGCTGTTTTTT. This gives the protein CASSSGTNTGELFF.

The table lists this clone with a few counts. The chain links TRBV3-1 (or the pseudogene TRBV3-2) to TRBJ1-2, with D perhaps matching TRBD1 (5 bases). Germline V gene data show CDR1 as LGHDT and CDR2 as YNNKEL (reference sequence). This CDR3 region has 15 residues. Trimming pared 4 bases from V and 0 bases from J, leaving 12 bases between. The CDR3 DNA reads TGTGCCAGCAGCCGACGAGCAGGGTCTAACTATGGCTACACCTTC. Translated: CASSRRAGSNYGYTF.

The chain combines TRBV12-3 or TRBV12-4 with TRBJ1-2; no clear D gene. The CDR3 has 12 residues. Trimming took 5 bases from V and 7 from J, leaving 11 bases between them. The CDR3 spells CASSLMVGGYTF. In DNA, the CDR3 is TGTGCCAGCAGTCTCATGGTCGGTGGCTACACCTTC.

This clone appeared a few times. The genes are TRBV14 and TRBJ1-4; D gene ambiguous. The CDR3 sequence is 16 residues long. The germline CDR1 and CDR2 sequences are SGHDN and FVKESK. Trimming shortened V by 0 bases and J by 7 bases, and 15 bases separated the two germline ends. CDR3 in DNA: TGTGCCAGCAGCCAAGACCTCCTCCGGGGTAGTGAAAAACTGTTTTTT. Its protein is CASSQDLLRGSEKLFF.

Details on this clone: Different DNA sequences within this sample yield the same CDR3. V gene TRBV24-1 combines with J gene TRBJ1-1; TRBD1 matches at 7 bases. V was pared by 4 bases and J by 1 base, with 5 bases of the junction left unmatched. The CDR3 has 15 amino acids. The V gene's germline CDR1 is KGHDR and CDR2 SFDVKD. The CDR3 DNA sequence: TGTGCCACCAGTGACGCCCGGACAGGGAACACTGAAGCTTTCTTT. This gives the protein CATSDARTGNTEAFF.

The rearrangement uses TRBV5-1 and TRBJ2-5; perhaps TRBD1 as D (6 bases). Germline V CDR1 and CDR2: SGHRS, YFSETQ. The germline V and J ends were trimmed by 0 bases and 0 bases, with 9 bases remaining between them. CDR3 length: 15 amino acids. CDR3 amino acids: CASSLADRYQETQYF. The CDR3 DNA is TGCGCCAGCAGCTTGGCTGACAGGTACCAAGAGACCCAGTACTTC. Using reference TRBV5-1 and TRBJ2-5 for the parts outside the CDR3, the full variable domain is KAGVTQTPRYLIKTRGQQVTLSCSPISGHRSVSWYQQTPGQGLQFLFEYFSETQRNKGNFPGRFSGRQFSNSRSEMNVSTLELGDSALYLCASSLADRYQETQYFGPGTRLLVL.

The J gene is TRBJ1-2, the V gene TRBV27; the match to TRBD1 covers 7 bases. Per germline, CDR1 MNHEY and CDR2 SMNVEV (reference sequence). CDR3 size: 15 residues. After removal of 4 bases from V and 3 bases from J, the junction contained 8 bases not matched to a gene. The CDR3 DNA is TGTGCCAGCAGTTCACAGGGGTCCGCTCACTATGGCTACACCTTC. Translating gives CASSSQGSAHYGYTF.

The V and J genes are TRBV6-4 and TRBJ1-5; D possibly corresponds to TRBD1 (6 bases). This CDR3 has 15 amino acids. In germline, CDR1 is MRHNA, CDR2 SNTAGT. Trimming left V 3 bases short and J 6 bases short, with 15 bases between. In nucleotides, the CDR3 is TGTGCCAGCAGTGAGTCGCAGGGGCCGGGTCAGCCCCAGCATTTT. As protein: CASSESQGPGQPQHF.

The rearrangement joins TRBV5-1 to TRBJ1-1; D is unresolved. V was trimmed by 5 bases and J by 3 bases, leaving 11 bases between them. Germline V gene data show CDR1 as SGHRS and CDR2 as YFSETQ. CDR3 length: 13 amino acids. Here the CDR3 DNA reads TGCGCCAGCAGGGAGAGGAGGGACACTGAAGCTTTCTTT. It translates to CASRERRDTEAFF.

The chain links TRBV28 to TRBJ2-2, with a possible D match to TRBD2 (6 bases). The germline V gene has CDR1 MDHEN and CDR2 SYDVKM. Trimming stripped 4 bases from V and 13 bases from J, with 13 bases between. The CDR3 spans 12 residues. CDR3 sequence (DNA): TGTGCCAGCAGTTCCGGGACTCGCGGGCTGTTTTTT. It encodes CASSSGTRGLFF.

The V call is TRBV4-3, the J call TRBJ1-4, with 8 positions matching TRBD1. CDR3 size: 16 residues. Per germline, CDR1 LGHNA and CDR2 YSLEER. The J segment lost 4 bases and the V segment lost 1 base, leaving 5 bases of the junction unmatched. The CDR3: CASSQVPDRGNEKLFF. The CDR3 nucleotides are TGCGCCAGCAGCCAAGTACCCGACAGGGGTAATGAAAAACTGTTTTTT.

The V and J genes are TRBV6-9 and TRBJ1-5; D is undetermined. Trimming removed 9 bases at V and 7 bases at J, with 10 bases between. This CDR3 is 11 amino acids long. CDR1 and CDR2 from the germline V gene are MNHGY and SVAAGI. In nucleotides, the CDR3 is TGTGCCAGGCCAGGCACCCAGCCCCAGCATTTT. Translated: CARPGTQPQHF.

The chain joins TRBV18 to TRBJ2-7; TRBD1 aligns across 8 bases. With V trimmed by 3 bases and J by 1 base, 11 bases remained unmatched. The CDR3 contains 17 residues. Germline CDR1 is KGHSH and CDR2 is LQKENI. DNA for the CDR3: TGTGCCAGCTCACCCTCCCGACAGGGGCTAGGATCCTACGAGCAGTACTTC. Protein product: CASSPSRQGLGSYEQYF. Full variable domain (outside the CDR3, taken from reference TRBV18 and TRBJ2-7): NAGVMQNPRHLVRRRGQEARLRCSPMKGHSHVYWYRQLPEEGLKFMVYLQKENIIDESGMPKERFSAEFPKEGPSILRIQQVVRGDSAAYFCASSPSRQGLGSYEQYFGPGTRLTVT.

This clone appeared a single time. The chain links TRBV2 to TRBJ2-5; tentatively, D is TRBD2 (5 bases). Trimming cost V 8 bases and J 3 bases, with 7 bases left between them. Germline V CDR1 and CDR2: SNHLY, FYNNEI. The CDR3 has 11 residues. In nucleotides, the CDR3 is TGTGCCAGCCTCGGGGAAGAGACCCAGTACTTC. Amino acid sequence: CASLGEETQYF.

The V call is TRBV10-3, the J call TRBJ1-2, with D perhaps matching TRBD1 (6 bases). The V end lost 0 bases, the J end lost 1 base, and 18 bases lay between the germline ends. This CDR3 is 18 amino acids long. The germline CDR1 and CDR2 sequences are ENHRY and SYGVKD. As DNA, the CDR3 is TGTGCCATCAGTGAGTCGCAAGGGACACTTTACAGTAACTATGGCTACACCTTC. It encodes CAISESQGTLYSNYGYTF.

The chain's CDR3 is CASSVASTQGISGNTIYF. The CDR3 coding sequence is TGTGCCAGCAGCGTAGCTTCTACGCAGGGGATCTCTGGAAACACCATATATTTT. The chain carries TRBV9 and TRBJ1-3; weak D call: TRBD1 (6 bases). CDR3 size: 18 residues. Between the trimmed V and J ends, which lost 0 bases and 0 bases, there was a span of 16 bases. Germline V CDR1 and CDR2: SGDLS, YYNGEE. The whole variable domain, filled in from reference TRBV9 and TRBJ1-3, reads DSGVTQTPKHLITATGQRVTLRCSPRSGDLSVYWYQQSLDQGLQFLIQYYNGEERAKGNILERFSAQQFPDLHSELNLSSLELGDSALYFCASSVASTQGISGNTIYFGEGSWLTVV.

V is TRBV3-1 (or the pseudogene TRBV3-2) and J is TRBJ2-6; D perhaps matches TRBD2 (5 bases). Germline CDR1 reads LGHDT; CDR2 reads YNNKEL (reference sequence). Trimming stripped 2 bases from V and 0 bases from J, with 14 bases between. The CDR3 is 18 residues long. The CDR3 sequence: CASSQSLDGGSGANVLTF. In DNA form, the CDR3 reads TGTGCCAGCAGCCAATCCTTGGACGGAGGCTCTGGGGCCAACGTCCTGACTTTC.

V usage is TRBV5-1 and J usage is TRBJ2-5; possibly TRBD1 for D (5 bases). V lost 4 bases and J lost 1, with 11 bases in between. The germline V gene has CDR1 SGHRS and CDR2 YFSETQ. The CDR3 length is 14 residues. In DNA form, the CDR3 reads TGCGCCAGCAGCCCCTGGGGCACCCAAGAGACCCAGTACTTC. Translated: CASSPWGTQETQYF.

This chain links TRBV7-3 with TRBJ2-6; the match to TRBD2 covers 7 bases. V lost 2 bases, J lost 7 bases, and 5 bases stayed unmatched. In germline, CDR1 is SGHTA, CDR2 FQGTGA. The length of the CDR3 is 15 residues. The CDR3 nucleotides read TGTGCCAGCAGCTTACAAGGGACTACCGCCAACGTCCTGACTTTC. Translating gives CASSLQGTTANVLTF.

In DNA, the CDR3 is TGCGCCAGCCGACTAGATATGGACAATGAGCAGTTCTTC. This codes for CASRLDMDNEQFF. The chain joins TRBV4-1 to TRBJ2-1, with D perhaps TRBD2 (6 bases). The V end lost 8 bases, the J end lost 5 bases, and 13 bases lay between the germline ends. Germline CDR1 MGHRA, CDR2 YSYEKL. The CDR3 is made up of 13 amino acids.

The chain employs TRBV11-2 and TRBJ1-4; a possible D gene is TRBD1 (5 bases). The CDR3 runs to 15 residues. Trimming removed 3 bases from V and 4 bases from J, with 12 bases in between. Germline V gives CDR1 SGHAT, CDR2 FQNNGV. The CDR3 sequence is CASSLGQGYNEKLFF. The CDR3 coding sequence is TGTGCCAGCAGCTTGGGGCAGGGATATAATGAAAAACTGTTTTTT.

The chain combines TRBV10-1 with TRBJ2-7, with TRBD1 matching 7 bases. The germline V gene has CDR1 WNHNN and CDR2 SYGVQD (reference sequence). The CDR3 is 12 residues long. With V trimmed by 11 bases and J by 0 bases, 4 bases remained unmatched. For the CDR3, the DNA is TGCGCCCGACGACAGGGCTCCTACGAGCAGTACTTC. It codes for CARRQGSYEQYF.

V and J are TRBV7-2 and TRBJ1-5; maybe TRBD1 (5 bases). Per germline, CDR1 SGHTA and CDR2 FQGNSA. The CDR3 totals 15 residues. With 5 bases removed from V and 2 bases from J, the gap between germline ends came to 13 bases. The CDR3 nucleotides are TGTGCCAGCAGCCCAGGGATCGAAGGCAATCAGCCCCAGCATTTT. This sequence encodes CASSPGIEGNQPQHF.